This T cell receptor beta chain was identified during a study of blood T cells in healthy people across ages. Regarding the study as a whole: Diversity estimates drawn from one million T cells were deemed underestimates. Compared with aged donors, long-lived donors showed fewer expanded clones, suggesting selection.

Germline-derived CDR1 and CDR2 are SEHNR and FQNEAQ (reference sequence). V lost 2 bases and J 8 bases, leaving 10 bases between the germline ends. CDR3 size: 13 residues. A second PCR of roughly 7 to 11 cycles used a sample-barcoded 5' primer and a J-beta primer mix. Each CDR3 protein gets one entry after TCRdb re-called the 5' RACE reads with MiXCR. This table holds 710,000 or so distinct CDR3 sequences, about a fifth found once. Peripheral blood, roughly 9.1 milliliters per donor, was collected. Regarding this clonotype: Antigen unknown.

The V and J genes are TRBV7-9 and TRBJ2-1, with D unclear. The specimen was blood. The sequence came from a man between 70 and 80 years old in good health. CDR3 in DNA: TGTGCCAGCAGCTTAAGTGTCGCCCATGAGCAGTTCTTC. Residues: CASSLSVAHEQFF.